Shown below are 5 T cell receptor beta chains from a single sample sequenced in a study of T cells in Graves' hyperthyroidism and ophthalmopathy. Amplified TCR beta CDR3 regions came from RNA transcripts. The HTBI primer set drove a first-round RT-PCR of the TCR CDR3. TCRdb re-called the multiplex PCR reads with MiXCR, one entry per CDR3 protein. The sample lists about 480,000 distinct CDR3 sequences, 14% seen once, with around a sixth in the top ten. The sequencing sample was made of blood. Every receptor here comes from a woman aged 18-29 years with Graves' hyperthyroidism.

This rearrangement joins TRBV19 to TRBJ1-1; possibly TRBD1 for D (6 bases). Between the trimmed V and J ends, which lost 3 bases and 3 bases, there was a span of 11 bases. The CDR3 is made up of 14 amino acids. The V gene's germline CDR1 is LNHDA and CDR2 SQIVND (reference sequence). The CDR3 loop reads CASSMGGSYTEAFF. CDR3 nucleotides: TGTGCCAGTAGTATGGGGGGCAGCTACACTGAAGCTTTCTTT.

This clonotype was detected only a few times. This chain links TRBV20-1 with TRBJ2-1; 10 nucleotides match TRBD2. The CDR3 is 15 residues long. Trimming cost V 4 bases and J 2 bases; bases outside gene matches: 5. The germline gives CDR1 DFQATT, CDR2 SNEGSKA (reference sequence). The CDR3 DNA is TGCAGTGCTACGAGCGGGAGGGCCACCTACAATGAGCAGTTCTTC. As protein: CSATSGRATYNEQFF.

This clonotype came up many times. CDR3 sequence reads: CASSALAGVSADTQYF. DNA for the CDR3: TGTGCCAGCAGTGCTCTAGCGGGAGTTTCAGCAGATACGCAGTATTTT. V and J are TRBV6-1 and TRBJ2-3, with 10 bases fitting TRBD2. With V trimmed by 4 bases and J by 4 bases, 8 bases remained unmatched. The CDR3 length is 16 residues. The germline V gene has CDR1 MNHNS and CDR2 SASEGT.

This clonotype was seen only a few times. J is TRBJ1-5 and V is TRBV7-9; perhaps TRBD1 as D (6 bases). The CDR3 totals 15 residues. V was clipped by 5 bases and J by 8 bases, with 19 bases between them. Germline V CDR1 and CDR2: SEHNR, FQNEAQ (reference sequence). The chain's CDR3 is CASSVGQPAREPQHF. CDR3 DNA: TGTGCCAGCAGCGTTGGACAGCCCGCCAGGGAGCCCCAGCATTTT.

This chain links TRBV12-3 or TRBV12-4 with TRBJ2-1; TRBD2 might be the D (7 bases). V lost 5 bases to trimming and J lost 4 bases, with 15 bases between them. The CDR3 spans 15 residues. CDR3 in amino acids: CASSPGGKLYNEQFF. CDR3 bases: TGTGCCAGCAGTCCGGGGGGCAAATTATACAATGAGCAGTTCTTC.